Each of the 19 T cell receptor beta chains below was sequenced from the same sample in a study of T cells after yellow fever vaccination. TCRdb called the 5' RACE reads again in MiXCR, with one record for every CDR3 protein. The repertoire has 30,000 or so distinct CDR3 sequences, 5% to 8.5% of them found once; the top ten carry about 20%. Specimen: PBMCs, either bulk or a sorted T-cell subset (CD4+, CD8+, memory, or dextramer-sorted; not recorded which), collected on the day of the first yellow fever vaccination. The receptors here all came from a man between 18 and 35 years old who received the YFV17D yellow fever vaccine.

About this clonotype itself: A much larger clone differs by one base, so this may be a read error. The chain has TRBV2 and TRBJ2-3, with D hard to call. Germline lookup yields CDR1 SNHLY and CDR2 FYNNEI. The CDR3 is 12 residues long. The CDR3 protein is CARSVMADTQYF. Written as DNA, the CDR3 is TGTGCCAGGAGTGTGATGGCAGATACGCAGTATTTT.

Many counts were recorded for this clonotype. The gene calls are TRBV25-1 and TRBJ2-3; 9 bases are a match to TRBD1. V lost 5 bases, J lost 2 bases, and 8 bases stayed unmatched. This CDR3 has 16 amino acids. Germline CDR1 and CDR2: MGHDK and SYGVNS. In DNA, the CDR3 is TGTGCCAGCAGTAAAACCCGGGACAGGGTCACAGATACGCAGTATTTT. It is translated as CASSKTRDRVTDTQYF.

This clonotype is categorized as medium-sized. The genes are TRBV20-1 and TRBJ1-2; possibly TRBD1 for D (6 bases). This CDR3 region has 14 residues. The germline V gene encodes CDR1 DFQATT and CDR2 SNEGSKA (reference sequence). Trimming shortened V by 3 bases and J by 8 bases, and 19 bases separated the two germline ends. The CDR3 DNA reads as TGCAGTGCTAGGACGGGAAAGGGGGTGTTAGGCTACACCTTC. It codes for CSARTGKGVLGYTF.

This clonotype was detected many times. The CDR3 DNA reads TGTGCCAGCAGCTTAGGGGTAGGGGGCGCGGAGACCCAGTACTTC. The encoded protein is CASSLGVGGAETQYF. This chain connects TRBV7-2 to TRBJ2-5; TRBD1 aligns across 7 bases. The CDR3 totals 15 residues. Per the germline V gene, CDR1 is SGHTA and CDR2 is FQGNSA. The V and J ends lost 1 base and 5 bases, in that order; junction bases with no gene match: 7.

Ten or more counts support this clonotype. The CDR3 is CASSLAPGLERETQYF. CDR3 nucleotides: TGCGCCAGCAGCTTGGCCCCCGGCCTGGAGCGAGAGACCCAGTACTTC. V usage is TRBV5-1 and J usage is TRBJ2-5, with D hard to call. Germline CDR1 and CDR2: SGHRS and YFSETQ. V was pared by 0 bases and J by 4 bases, with 16 bases between. The CDR3 is 16 amino acids.

This clonotype was detected many times. The V gene is TRBV4-3, the J gene TRBJ2-5, with 8 bases identical to TRBD2. Looked up from germline, CDR1 is LGHNA and CDR2 is YSLEER. V dropped 0 bases and J dropped 4; count of bases not matched to a gene: 4. The CDR3 consists of 15 residues. CDR3 in DNA: TGCGCCAGCAGCCAAGACACCGGGGGGGGAGAGACCCAGTACTTC. Its protein product is CASSQDTGGGETQYF.

This clonotype was seen repeatedly, ten times or more. The rearrangement joins TRBV3-1 to TRBJ1-2; D possibly corresponds to TRBD1 (5 bases). With 8 bases removed from V and 4 bases from J, the gap between germline ends came to 14 bases. The CDR3 extends over 13 amino acids. Germline-derived CDR1 and CDR2 are LGHDT and YNNKEL (reference sequence). CDR3 nucleotides: TGTGCCAGCCGGGGGGTGGCGGGCTATGGCTACACCTTC. As protein: CASRGVAGYGYTF.

This clonotype came up many times. V is TRBV20-1 and J is TRBJ2-1; no clear D. This CDR3 has 15 residues. Looked up from germline, CDR1 is DFQATT and CDR2 is SNEGSKA (reference sequence). V was shortened by 5 bases and J by 0 bases, with 14 bases between the two germline ends. CDR3 amino acids: CSAGRTPSSYNEQFF. CDR3 DNA sequence: TGCAGTGCTGGTCGGACGCCGAGCTCCTACAATGAGCAGTTCTTC.

Remarks on this clonotype: One base away lies a much larger clone, so this may be a sequencing read error. The chain joins TRBV20-1 to TRBJ2-1; 7 nucleotides agree with TRBD1. V gave up 3 bases and J gave up 7 bases; unmatched junction bases: 9. CDR1 is DFQATT, CDR2 SNEGSKA, per germline (reference sequence). The CDR3 has 14 amino acids. In DNA, the CDR3 is TGCAGTGCTAGTCAAACAGGGGTAGATAATGAGCAGTTCTTC. Translation: CSASQTGVDNEQFF.

V usage is TRBV9 and J usage is TRBJ2-6; 8 bases agree with TRBD2. Germline V gene data show CDR1 as SGDLS and CDR2 as YYNGEE. The CDR3 spans 21 residues. With V trimmed by 0 bases and J by 0 bases, 14 bases remained unmatched. Here the CDR3 reads CASSVATGGARLDSGANVLTF. In DNA, the CDR3 is TGTGCCAGCAGCGTAGCTACGGGGGGGGCCCGCCTAGACTCTGGGGCCAACGTCCTGACTTTC.

V and J are TRBV7-3 and TRBJ1-2, with D unresolved. This CDR3 region has 15 residues. Trimming cost V 5 bases and J 2 bases, with 15 bases left between them. The germline gives CDR1 SGHTA, CDR2 FQGTGA. In DNA, the CDR3 is TGTGCCAGCAGCCCCTGGTCGGGGTCCAACTATGGCTACACCTTC. Amino acid sequence: CASSPWSGSNYGYTF.

The table lists this clonotype with many counts. The chain carries TRBV10-3 and TRBJ2-1; D gene ambiguous. V was cut by 7 bases and J by 0 bases, with 1 base left in between. CDR3 length equals 11 residues. Germline CDR1 and CDR2: ENHRY and SYGVKD. CDR3 nucleotides: TGTGCCATCACCTCCTACAATGAGCAGTTCTTC. It translates to CAITSYNEQFF.

The chain joins TRBV12-3 or TRBV12-4 to TRBJ2-5; D ambiguous. The CDR3 spans 12 residues. The V gene lost 5 bases and the J gene lost 4 bases, with 8 bases spanning the gap. CDR3 region: CASSQIGETQYF. The CDR3 DNA reads TGTGCCAGCAGTCAAATAGGAGAGACCCAGTACTTC.

At least ten counts were recorded for this clonotype. The V and J genes are TRBV29-1 and TRBJ1-1; maybe TRBD1 (6 bases). Per germline, CDR1 SQVTM and CDR2 ANQGSEA. V lost 4 bases and J lost 4, with 10 bases in between. The CDR3 is 12 amino acids. CDR3 sequence reads: CSVGRGGTEAFF. CDR3 coding DNA: TGCAGCGTTGGAAGGGGGGGCACTGAAGCTTTCTTT.

The table lists this clonotype with many counts. This rearrangement joins TRBV12-3 or TRBV12-4 to TRBJ1-5; D gene uncertain. CDR3 size: 13 residues. V lost 7 bases to trimming and J lost 4 bases, with 11 bases between them. The CDR3 reads CASTPGQNQPQHF. CDR3 coding DNA: TGTGCCAGCACCCCGGGCCAGAATCAGCCCCAGCATTTT.

There are many counts of this clonotype. The genes are TRBV27 and TRBJ1-5; no firm D call. Germline-derived CDR1 and CDR2 are MNHEY and SMNVEV (reference sequence). V was pared by 1 base and J by 6 bases, with 7 bases between. The CDR3 covers 13 residues. CDR3 bases: TGTGCCAGCAGTTTATGGGGAGGTCAGCCCCAGCATTTT. Translating gives CASSLWGGQPQHF.

This clonotype was observed at least ten times. The chain links TRBV27 to TRBJ2-1, with TRBD2 matching 7 bases. With 5 bases clipped from V and 11 bases from J, the junction kept 6 bases outside the gene matches. There are 12 residues in the CDR3. Looked up from germline, CDR1 is MNHEY and CDR2 is SMNVEV (reference sequence). As DNA, the CDR3 is TGTGCCAGCAGTACTAACGGGGGGAAGCAGTTCTTC. Translated, it gives CASSTNGGKQFF.

This clonotype has a handful of counts. V and J are TRBV20-1 and TRBJ2-6; no definite D call. Between the trimmed V and J ends, which lost 5 bases and 2 bases, there was a span of 16 bases. The germline V gene has CDR1 DFQATT and CDR2 SNEGSKA (reference sequence). This CDR3 is 16 amino acids long. The CDR3 region has the DNA TGCAGTGCTCTCCCCCCTGGTACCACTGGGGCCAACGTCCTGACTTTC. Translation gives CSALPPGTTGANVLTF.

By sample share, this clonotype is medium-sized. The genes are TRBV7-2 and TRBJ2-3, with 9 bases identical to TRBD1. This CDR3 region has 14 residues. V was pared by 1 base and J by 4 bases, with 0 bases of the junction left unmatched. CDR1 is SGHTA, CDR2 FQGNSA, per germline. CDR3 sequence reads: CASSLGQGADTQYF. The CDR3 nucleotides are TGTGCCAGCAGCTTAGGACAGGGGGCAGATACGCAGTATTTT.